Below are 22 T cell receptor beta chains sequenced from a single sample in a study of cytomegalovirus exposure and HLA in healthy donors. The PCR contained 60 Vbeta and 13 Jbeta primers. Generated by immunoSEQ multiplex PCR, the TCRdb table keeps only in-frame clones and is missing some. Among some 100,000 clones listed, 75% were seen once. The material sequenced was PBMCs. The receptor set was obtained from a male donor in good health and CMV-seropositive.

This clone was seen more than once but under ten times. This chain joins TRBV11-2 and TRBJ1-2; D remains unclear. The CDR3 runs to 13 residues. Germline V CDR1 and CDR2: SGHAT, FQNNGV. Between the trimmed V and J ends, which lost 1 base and 7 bases, there was a span of 10 bases. DNA of the CDR3: TGTGCCAGCAGCTTAGGGGCAGGAGGTGGCTACACCTTC. This codes for CASSLGAGGGYTF. The whole variable domain, filled in from reference TRBV11-2 and TRBJ1-2, reads EAGVAQSPRYKIIEKRQSVAFWCNPISGHATLYWYQQILGQGPKLLIQFQNNGVVDDSQLPKDRFSAERLKGVDSTLKIQPAKLEDSAVYLCASSLGAGGGYTFGSGTRLTVV.

This clone was seen once. The chain couples TRBV4-2 to TRBJ1-2; TRBD1 is a possible D gene (5 bases). Trimming removed 4 bases from V and 7 bases from J, with 16 bases in between. Germline assignment: CDR1 LGHNA and CDR2 YNFKEQ. There are 14 residues in the CDR3. CDR3 nucleotides: TGTGCCAGCAGCCCCTCGACGGGGGGACTTGGCTACACCTTC. Protein sequence: CASSPSTGGLGYTF.

This clone was seen more than once but under ten times. The chain employs TRBV11-2 and TRBJ2-7; tentatively, D is TRBD2 (7 bases). Germline CDR1 and CDR2: SGHAT and FQNNGV. V shed 6 bases and J shed 6 bases, with 12 bases lying between them. This CDR3 has 12 residues. CDR3: CASSNRGAEQYF. In DNA form, the CDR3 reads TGTGCCAGCAGTAACCGGGGGGCCGAGCAGTACTTC.

The chain has TRBV6-6 and TRBJ1-3, with 9 bases that match TRBD1. The J segment lost 3 bases and the V segment lost 2 bases, leaving 2 bases of the junction unmatched. There are 15 residues in the CDR3. The germline V gene encodes CDR1 MNHNY and CDR2 SVGAGI (reference sequence). CDR3 region: CASSYGQGFGNTIYF. The CDR3 nucleotides read TGTGCCAGCAGTTACGGACAGGGGTTTGGAAACACCATATATTTT.

J is TRBJ2-1 and V is TRBV5-4, with D perhaps TRBD1 (5 bases). The germline V gene has CDR1 SGHNT and CDR2 YYREEE (reference sequence). Trimming left V 1 base short and J 8 bases short, with 10 bases between. The CDR3 totals 13 residues. CDR3 in amino acids: CASSLWVGDEQFF. In DNA, the CDR3 is TGTGCCAGCAGCTTGTGGGTAGGGGATGAGCAGTTCTTC.

The chain carries TRBV2 and TRBJ2-3; tentative D call: TRBD1 (6 bases). The CDR3 runs 17 residues. The V gene lost 3 bases and the J gene lost 3 bases, with 19 bases spanning the gap. Germline V gene data show CDR1 as SNHLY and CDR2 as FYNNEI. In DNA, the CDR3 is TGTGCCAGCAGTGATCCTATCTTGGGGGCGAGAACAGATACGCAGTATTTT. Encoded protein: CASSDPILGARTDTQYF.

The chain couples TRBV19 to TRBJ2-6; D call uncertain. This CDR3 region has 15 residues. With 3 bases removed from V and 0 bases from J, the gap between germline ends came to 6 bases. Germline V CDR1 and CDR2: LNHDA, SQIVND (reference sequence). CDR3 in amino acids: CASSIADSGANVLTF. The CDR3 nucleotides read TGTGCCAGTAGTATTGCGGACTCTGGGGCCAACGTCCTGACTTTC.

The chain has TRBV9 and TRBJ2-2; D is unresolved. This CDR3 has 15 residues. Germline CDR1 is SGDLS and CDR2 is YYNGEE. V lost 3 bases and J lost 0, with 9 bases in between. The CDR3 loop reads CASSGLLSNTGELFF. The CDR3 DNA reads TGTGCCAGCAGCGGACTCTTATCGAACACCGGGGAGCTGTTTTTT.

This clone was seen a few times. J is TRBJ1-2 and V is TRBV19; a possible D gene is TRBD1 (5 bases). The CDR3 extends over 13 amino acids. Trimming cost V 8 bases and J 7 bases, with 17 bases left between them. From germline, CDR1 is LNHDA and CDR2 SQIVND (reference sequence). CDR3 nucleotide sequence: TGTGCCAGTCGCTACGGTGGGGGAGGTGGCTACACCTTC. It specifies CASRYGGGGGYTF.

The chain joins TRBV7-9 to TRBJ1-2, with 10 positions matching TRBD1. The J segment lost 4 bases and the V segment lost 5 bases, leaving 4 bases of the junction unmatched. The CDR3 is 14 residues long. Germline loops: CDR1 SEHNR, CDR2 FQNEAQ (reference sequence). CDR3 nucleotide sequence: TGTGCCAGCAGCCGGGACAGGGGACCCTATGGCTACACCTTC. Encoded protein: CASSRDRGPYGYTF.

The gene calls are TRBV5-1 and TRBJ2-5, with D possibly matching TRBD1 (6 bases). CDR3 length equals 14 residues. Trimming shortened V by 4 bases and J by 2 bases, and 12 bases separated the two germline ends. From germline, CDR1 is SGHRS and CDR2 YFSETQ. The CDR3 sequence is CASSVHREQETQYF. CDR3 bases: TGCGCCAGCAGCGTCCACAGGGAACAAGAGACCCAGTACTTC.

V usage is TRBV10-3 and J usage is TRBJ2-7; no definite D call. Between the trimmed V and J ends, which lost 3 bases and 2 bases, there was a span of 8 bases. The length of the CDR3 is 13 residues. Germline values: CDR1 ENHRY, CDR2 SYGVKD. CDR3 DNA: TGTGCCATCAGTGAAACTCGTACCTACGAGCAGTACTTC. This codes for CAISETRTYEQYF.

This chain uses TRBV30 with TRBJ2-7; D might be TRBD2 (5 bases). Per germline, CDR1 GTSNPN and CDR2 SVGIG (reference sequence). V shed 2 bases and J shed 4 bases, with 12 bases lying between them. CDR3 size: 13 residues. CDR3 in DNA: TGTGCCTGGAGTCGAGGGATCCAATACGAGCAGTACTTC. Translated: CAWSRGIQYEQYF.

V usage is TRBV11-3 and J usage is TRBJ2-7; TRBD1 matches 7 bases. CDR3 length: 16 residues. The germline V gene has CDR1 SGHNT and CDR2 YENEEA. J gave up 0 bases and V 6 bases, and 11 bases lay outside the gene matches. This CDR3 reads CASSPRQGSSSYEQYF. CDR3 coding DNA: TGTGCCAGCAGTCCAAGACAGGGATCAAGCTCCTACGAGCAGTACTTC.

The V gene is TRBV27, the J gene TRBJ2-1; the match to TRBD1 covers 11 bases. The germline gives CDR1 MNHEY, CDR2 SMNVEV (reference sequence). Germline trimming cut 3 bases from V and 5 bases from J; bases unmatched to any gene: 3. The CDR3 runs 15 residues. DNA of the CDR3: TGTGCCAGCAGTTTGGGACAGGGGGTACACAATGAGCAGTTCTTC. Translation gives CASSLGQGVHNEQFF.

The chain carries TRBV10-3 and TRBJ2-3; unclear D gene. Germline CDR1 reads ENHRY; CDR2 reads SYGVKD. Trimming took 4 bases from V and 3 from J, leaving 8 bases between them. The CDR3 runs 13 residues. This CDR3 reads CAISVGATDTQYF. Written as DNA, the CDR3 is TGTGCCATCAGTGTAGGAGCGACAGATACGCAGTATTTT.

The gene calls are TRBV30 and TRBJ1-5, with D possibly TRBD1 on 5 matching bases. Trimming removed 0 bases at V and 6 bases at J, with 12 bases between. The CDR3 contains 14 residues. Germline V gene data show CDR1 as GTSNPN and CDR2 as SVGIG (reference sequence). The CDR3: CAWSVLQGGQPQHF. In DNA, the CDR3 is TGTGCCTGGAGTGTGTTGCAGGGCGGTCAGCCCCAGCATTTT.

This clone was picked up one time. The chain uses TRBV19 and TRBJ2-3, with 9 bases fitting TRBD1. Unmatched junction bases numbered 9, after V lost 10 bases and J lost 7 bases. In germline, CDR1 is LNHDA, CDR2 SQIVND (reference sequence). CDR3 length: 13 amino acids. CDR3 DNA sequence: TGTGCCACTGGGGGACAGGGAAGGAATACGCAGTATTTT. It codes for CATGGQGRNTQYF.

The chain couples TRBV11-3 to TRBJ2-5, with D hard to call. Germline values: CDR1 SGHNT, CDR2 YENEEA. Between the trimmed V and J ends, which lost 5 bases and 4 bases, there was a span of 8 bases. This CDR3 region has 12 residues. CDR3 region: CASSPPGETQYF. CDR3 DNA: TGTGCCAGCAGCCCACCCGGAGAGACCCAGTACTTC.

J is TRBJ2-2 and V is TRBV9; no definite D call. Trimming removed 0 bases from V and 0 bases from J, with 6 bases in between. This CDR3 contains 15 residues. In germline, CDR1 is SGDLS, CDR2 YYNGEE. The CDR3 bases are TGTGCCAGCAGCGTAGATAGTCCGAACACCGGGGAGCTGTTTTTT. Protein product: CASSVDSPNTGELFF.

V and J are TRBV15 and TRBJ2-3; D may be TRBD1 (5 bases). The CDR3 is 14 residues long. Trimming took 5 bases from V and 8 from J, leaving 17 bases between them. Germline V gene sequence: CDR1 LNHNV, CDR2 YYDKDF (reference sequence). The CDR3 region is CATSSYGAMGTQYF. CDR3 in DNA: TGTGCCACCAGCTCGTATGGGGCCATGGGTACGCAGTATTTT.

The chain links TRBV29-1 to TRBJ2-7, with TRBD1 identical over 12 bases. Germline V gives CDR1 SQVTM, CDR2 ANQGSEA. CDR3 size: 15 residues. After removal of 4 bases from V and 6 bases from J, the junction contained 10 bases not matched to a gene. The CDR3 bases are TGCAGCGTTGGGTTGGGAGGGACAGGGGGCATCGAGCAGTACTTC. Its translation: CSVGLGGTGGIEQYF.